This TCR beta chain was sequenced for a study of regulatory T cells in long-lasting Graves disease. Specified time point: persistent/refractory GD, antithyroid drugs over 5 years with positive TRAb. Generation of the TCR library employed RNA extracted from PBMCs. The CDR3 runs 16 residues. J lost 2 bases, V lost 3 bases, and 8 bases had no gene match. CDR1 is WNHNN, CDR2 SYGVQD, per germline (reference sequence). Relying on iRepertoire HTBI primers and Arm-PCR of CDR3 regions, the team built TCR beta libraries. TCRdb fed the multiplex PCR reads into MiXCR, producing one record per CDR3 protein. The table lists 400,000 or so distinct CDR3 sequences, less than 25% of them singletons.

Here the sequenced sample was peripheral blood mononuclear cells (PBMCs), taken when the disease was refractory, from a patient treated with antithyroid drugs. The V and J genes are TRBV10-1 and TRBJ2-5; 8 positions agree with TRBD2. This receptor was obtained from a female donor with Graves disease. The CDR3, as DNA: TGCGCCAGCAGTGATCTACCGGGACTAGAGCAAGAGACCCAGTACTTC. Translation: CASSDLPGLEQETQYF.